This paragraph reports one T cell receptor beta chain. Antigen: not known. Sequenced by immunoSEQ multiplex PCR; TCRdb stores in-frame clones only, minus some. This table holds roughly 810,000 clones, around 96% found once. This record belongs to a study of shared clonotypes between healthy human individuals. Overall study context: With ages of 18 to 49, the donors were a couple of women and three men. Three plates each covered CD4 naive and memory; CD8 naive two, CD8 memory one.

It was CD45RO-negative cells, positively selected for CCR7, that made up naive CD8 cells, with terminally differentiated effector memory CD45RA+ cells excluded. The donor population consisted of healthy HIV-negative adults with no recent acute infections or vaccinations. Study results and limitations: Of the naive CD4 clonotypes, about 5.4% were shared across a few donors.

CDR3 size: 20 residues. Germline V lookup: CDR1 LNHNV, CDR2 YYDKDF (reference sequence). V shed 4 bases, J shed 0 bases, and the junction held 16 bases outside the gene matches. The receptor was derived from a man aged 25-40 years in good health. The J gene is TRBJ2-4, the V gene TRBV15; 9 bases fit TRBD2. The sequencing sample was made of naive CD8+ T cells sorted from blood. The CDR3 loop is CATSTVGLAGRYKAKNIQYF. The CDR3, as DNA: TGTGCCACCAGCACCGTGGGTCTAGCGGGACGCTATAAAGCCAAAAACATTCAGTACTTC.